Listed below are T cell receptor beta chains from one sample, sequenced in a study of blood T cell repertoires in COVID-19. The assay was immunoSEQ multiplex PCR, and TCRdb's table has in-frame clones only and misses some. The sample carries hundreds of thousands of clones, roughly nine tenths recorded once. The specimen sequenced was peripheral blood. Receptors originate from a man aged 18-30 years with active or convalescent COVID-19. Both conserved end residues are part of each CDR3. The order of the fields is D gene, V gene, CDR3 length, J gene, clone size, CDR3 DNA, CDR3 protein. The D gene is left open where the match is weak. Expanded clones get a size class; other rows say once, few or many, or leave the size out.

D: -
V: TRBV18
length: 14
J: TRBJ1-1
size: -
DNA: TGTGCCAGCTCGCAACGACAGGATCGTGTAGAAGCTTTCTTT
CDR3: CASSQRQDRVEAFF

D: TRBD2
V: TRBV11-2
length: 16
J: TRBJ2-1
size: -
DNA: TGTGCCAGCAGCGTTTTAGCGGGGGGCTCCTACAATGAGCAGTTCTTC
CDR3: CASSVLAGGSYNEQFF

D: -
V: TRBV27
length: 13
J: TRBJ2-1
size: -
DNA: TGTGCCAGCAGTTTAAACAGCGGGTATGAGCAGTTCTTC
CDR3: CASSLNSGYEQFF

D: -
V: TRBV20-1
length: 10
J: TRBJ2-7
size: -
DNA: TGCAGTGCTCATCACGGGGGGCAGTACTTC
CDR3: CSAHHGGQYF

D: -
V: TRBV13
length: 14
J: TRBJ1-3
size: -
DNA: TGTGCCAGCAGCTTAGCGGGCTCTGGAAACACCATATATTTT
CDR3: CASSLAGSGNTIYF

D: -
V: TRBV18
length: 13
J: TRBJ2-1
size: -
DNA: TGTGCCAGCTCATTAAACAGAGACAATGAGCAGTTCTTC
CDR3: CASSLNRDNEQFF

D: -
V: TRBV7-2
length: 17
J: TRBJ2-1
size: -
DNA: TGTGCCAGCAGCTTAAGGTTTGGGGGACAAGGTTTCAATGAGCAGTTCTTC
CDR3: CASSLRFGGQGFNEQFF

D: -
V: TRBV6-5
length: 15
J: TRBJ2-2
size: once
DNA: TGTGCCAGCAGTTACTCGGAAGTATCAGGCGGGGAGCTGTTTTTT
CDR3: CASSYSEVSGGELFF

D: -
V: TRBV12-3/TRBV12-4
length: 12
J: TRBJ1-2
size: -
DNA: TGTGCCAGCAGTTTAGACAGGCCCGGCTACACCTTC
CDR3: CASSLDRPGYTF

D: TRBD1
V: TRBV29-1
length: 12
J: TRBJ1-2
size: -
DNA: TGCAGCGCCCAAAAGACAGGGAGTGGCTACACCTTC
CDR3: CSAQKTGSGYTF

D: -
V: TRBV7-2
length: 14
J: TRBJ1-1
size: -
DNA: TGTGCCAGCAGCTTACAACGGGGAGGCACTGAAGCTTTCTTT
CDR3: CASSLQRGGTEAFF

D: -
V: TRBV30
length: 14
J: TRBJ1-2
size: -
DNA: TGTGCCTGCTCGCACACACTAGCTAACTATGGCTACACCTTC
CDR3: CACSHTLANYGYTF

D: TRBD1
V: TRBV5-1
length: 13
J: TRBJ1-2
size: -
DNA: TGCGCCAGCAGCTTGGGGGACAGGGCTGGCTACACCTTC
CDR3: CASSLGDRAGYTF

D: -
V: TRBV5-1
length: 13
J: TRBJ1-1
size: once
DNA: TGCGCCAGCAGTCCCGACACGAACACTGAAGCTTTCTTT
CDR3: CASSPDTNTEAFF

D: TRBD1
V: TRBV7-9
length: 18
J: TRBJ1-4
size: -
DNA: TGTGCCAGCAGCCCTTTCGGAGCAGGGGGTGCAACTAATGAAAAACTGTTTTTT
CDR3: CASSPFGAGGATNEKLFF

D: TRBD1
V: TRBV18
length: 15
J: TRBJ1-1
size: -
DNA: TGTGCCAGCTCACCACCGGGACAGAGGAACACTGAAGCTTTCTTT
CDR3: CASSPPGQRNTEAFF

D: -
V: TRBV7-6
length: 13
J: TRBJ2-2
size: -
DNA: TGTGCCAGCAGCTTATGGGAGTCCGGGGAGCTGTTTTTT
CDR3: CASSLWESGELFF

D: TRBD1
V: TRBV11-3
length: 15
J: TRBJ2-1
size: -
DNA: TGTGCCAGCAGCCGGGACAGGGGCGAAGAGGATGAGCAGTTCTTC
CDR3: CASSRDRGEEDEQFF

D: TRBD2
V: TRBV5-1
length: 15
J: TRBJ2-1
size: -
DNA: TGCGCCAGCAGCTTGGCTAGCGGGAGTGCCAATGAGCAGTTCTTC
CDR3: CASSLASGSANEQFF

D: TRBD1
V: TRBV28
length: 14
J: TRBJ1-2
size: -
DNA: TGTGCCAGCAGCAGACAGGGGGCTATGTATGGCTACACCTTC
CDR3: CASSRQGAMYGYTF

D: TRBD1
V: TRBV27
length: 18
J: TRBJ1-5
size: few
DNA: TGTGCCAGCAGTCAAGCAGGAGGGACAGTATATAGCAATCAGCCCCAGCATTTT
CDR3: CASSQAGGTVYSNQPQHF

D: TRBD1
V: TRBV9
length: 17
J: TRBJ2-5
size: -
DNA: TGTGCCAGCAGCGTAGCTTTGACAGGGGGTTTCCAAGAGACCCAGTACTTC
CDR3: CASSVALTGGFQETQYF

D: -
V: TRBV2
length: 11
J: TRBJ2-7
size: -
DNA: TGTGCCCTTCGACAGCTCTACGAGCAGTACTTC
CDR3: CALRQLYEQYF

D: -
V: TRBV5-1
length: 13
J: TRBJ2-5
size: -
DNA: TGCGCCAGCACCACCCCAGGGCAAGAGACCCAGTACTTC
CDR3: CASTTPGQETQYF

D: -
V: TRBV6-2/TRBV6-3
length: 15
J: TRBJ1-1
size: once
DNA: TGTGCCAGCAGTTCGACTTCAATTCGGAACACTGAAGCTTTCTTT
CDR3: CASSSTSIRNTEAFF

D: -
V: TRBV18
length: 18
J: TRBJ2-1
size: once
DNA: TGTGCCAGCTCATCGAAGAACAAGGGGGGGGAAGCCTACAATGAGCAGTTCTTC
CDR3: CASSSKNKGGEAYNEQFF

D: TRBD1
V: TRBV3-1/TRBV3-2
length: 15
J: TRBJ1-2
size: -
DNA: TGTGCCAGCAGCCAAGTGTACAGGGGATATGGTGGCTACACCTTC
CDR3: CASSQVYRGYGGYTF

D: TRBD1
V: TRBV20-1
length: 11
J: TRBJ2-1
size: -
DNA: TGCAGTGCACCCCACAGGGGGAGTAGAATCTTC
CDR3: CSAPHRGSRIF

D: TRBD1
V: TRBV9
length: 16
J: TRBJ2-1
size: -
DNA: TGTGCCAGCAGCGTAGGCGGGGACAGGGTATACAATGAGCAGTTCTTC
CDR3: CASSVGGDRVYNEQFF

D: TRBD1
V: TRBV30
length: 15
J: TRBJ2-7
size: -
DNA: TGTGCCAACGGCCGGGACAGGGGTCCGGGCTACGAGCAGTACTTC
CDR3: CANGRDRGPGYEQYF

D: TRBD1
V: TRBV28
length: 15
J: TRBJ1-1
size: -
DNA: TGTGCCAGCAGCTACGGGAGACAGGGGGAAGCTGAAGCTTTCTTT
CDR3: CASSYGRQGEAEAFF